The table lists the clone carrying this T cell receptor beta chain with many counts. Serum thyroxine and TRAb, along with clinical symptoms, thyroid ultrasound and orbital computed tomography, were what diagnosis relied on. The data were taken from a study of Graves' ophthalmopathy and Graves' hyperthyroidism. TCR beta CDR3 regions were amplified from RNA transcripts. In the first round, RT-PCR was carried out with HTBI primers, and a multiplex PCR formed the second round. TCRdb passed the multiplex PCR reads through MiXCR, listing each CDR3 protein once. Of about 740,000 distinct CDR3 sequences in the sample, 40% were seen once. Trimming pared 1 base from V and 4 bases from J, leaving 10 bases between. The CDR3 runs to 14 residues. Germline CDR1 reads SEHNR; CDR2 reads FQNEAQ (reference sequence).

V is TRBV7-9 and J is TRBJ1-2; unclear D gene. The sequence was obtained from an adult man with Graves' ophthalmopathy. The sequenced material came from peripheral blood. CDR3 amino acids: CASSLDFPPYGYTF. CDR3 DNA: TGTGCCAGCAGCTTAGATTTCCCTCCCTATGGCTACACCTTC.